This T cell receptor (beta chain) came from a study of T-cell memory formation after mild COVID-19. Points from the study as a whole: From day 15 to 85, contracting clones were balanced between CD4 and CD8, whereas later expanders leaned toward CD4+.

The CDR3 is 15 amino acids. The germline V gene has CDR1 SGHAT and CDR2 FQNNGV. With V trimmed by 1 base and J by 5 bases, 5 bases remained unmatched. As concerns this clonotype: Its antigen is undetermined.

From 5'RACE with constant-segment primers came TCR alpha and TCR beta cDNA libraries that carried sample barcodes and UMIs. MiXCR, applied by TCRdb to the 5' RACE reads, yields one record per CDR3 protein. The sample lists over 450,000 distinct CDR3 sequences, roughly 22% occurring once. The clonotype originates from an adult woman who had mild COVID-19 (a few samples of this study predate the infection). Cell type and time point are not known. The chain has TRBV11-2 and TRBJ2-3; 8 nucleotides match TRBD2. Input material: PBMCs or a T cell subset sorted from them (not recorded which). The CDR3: CASSLGASGGDTQYF. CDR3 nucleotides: TGTGCCAGCAGCTTAGGGGCGAGCGGGGGAGATACGCAGTATTTT. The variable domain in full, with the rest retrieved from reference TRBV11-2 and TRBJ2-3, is EAGVAQSPRYKIIEKRQSVAFWCNPISGHATLYWYQQILGQGPKLLIQFQNNGVVDDSQLPKDRFSAERLKGVDSTLKIQPAKLEDSAVYLCASSLGASGGDTQYFGPGTRLTVL.